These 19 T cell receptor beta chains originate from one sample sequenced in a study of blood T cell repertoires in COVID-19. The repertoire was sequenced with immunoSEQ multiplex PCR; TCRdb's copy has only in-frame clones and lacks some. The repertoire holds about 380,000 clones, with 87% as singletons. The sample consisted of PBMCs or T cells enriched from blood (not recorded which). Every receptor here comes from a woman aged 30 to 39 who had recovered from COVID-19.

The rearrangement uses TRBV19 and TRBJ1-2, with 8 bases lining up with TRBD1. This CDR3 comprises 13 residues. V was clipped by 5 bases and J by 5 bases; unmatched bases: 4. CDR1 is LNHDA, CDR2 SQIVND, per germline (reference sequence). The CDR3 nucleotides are TGTGCCAGTAGTGAACAGGGGGAATATGGCTACACCTTC. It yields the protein CASSEQGEYGYTF.

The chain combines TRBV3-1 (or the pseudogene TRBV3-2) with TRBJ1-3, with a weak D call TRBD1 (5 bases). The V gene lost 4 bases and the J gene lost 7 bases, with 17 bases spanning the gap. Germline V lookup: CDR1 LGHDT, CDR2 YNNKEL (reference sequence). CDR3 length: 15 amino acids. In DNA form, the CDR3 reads TGTGCCAGCAGCCCAGCCGGAGGGGCAGGGAACACCATATATTTT. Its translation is CASSPAGGAGNTIYF.

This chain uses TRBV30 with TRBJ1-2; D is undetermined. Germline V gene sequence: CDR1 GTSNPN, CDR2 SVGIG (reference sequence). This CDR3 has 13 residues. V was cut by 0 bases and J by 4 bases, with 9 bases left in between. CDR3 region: CAWSVGDIYGYTF. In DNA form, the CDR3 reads TGTGCCTGGAGTGTCGGGGATATCTATGGCTACACCTTC.

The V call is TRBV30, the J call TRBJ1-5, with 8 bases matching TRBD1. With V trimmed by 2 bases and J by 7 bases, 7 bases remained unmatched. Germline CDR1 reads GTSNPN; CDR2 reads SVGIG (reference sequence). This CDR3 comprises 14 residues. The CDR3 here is CAWSLDRGNQPQHF. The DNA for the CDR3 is TGTGCCTGGAGTCTCGACAGGGGAAACCAGCCCCAGCATTTT.

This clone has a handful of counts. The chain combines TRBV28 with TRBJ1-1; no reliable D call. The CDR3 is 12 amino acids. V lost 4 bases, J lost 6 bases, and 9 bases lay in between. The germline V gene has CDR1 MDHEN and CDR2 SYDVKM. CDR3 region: CASSSTHPEAFF. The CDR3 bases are TGTGCCAGCAGTTCCACTCATCCTGAAGCTTTCTTT.

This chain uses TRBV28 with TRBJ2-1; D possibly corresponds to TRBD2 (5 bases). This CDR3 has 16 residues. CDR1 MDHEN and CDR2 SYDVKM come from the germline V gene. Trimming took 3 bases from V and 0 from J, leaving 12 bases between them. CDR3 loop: CASSLGPGSSYNEQFF. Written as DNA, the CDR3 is TGTGCCAGCAGTTTGGGTCCTGGGAGCTCCTACAATGAGCAGTTCTTC. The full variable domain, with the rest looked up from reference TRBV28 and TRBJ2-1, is DVKVTQSSRYLVKRTGEKVFLECVQDMDHENMFWYRQDPGLGLRLIYFSYDVKMKEKGDIPEGYSVSREKKERFSLILESASTNQTSMYLCASSLGPGSSYNEQFFGPGTRLTVL.

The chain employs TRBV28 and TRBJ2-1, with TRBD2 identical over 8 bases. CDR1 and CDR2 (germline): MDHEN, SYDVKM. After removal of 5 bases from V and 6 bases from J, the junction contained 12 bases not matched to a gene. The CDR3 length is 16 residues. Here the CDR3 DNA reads TGTGCCAGCAGTCGCTCCGGGACTAGAGTAGGCAATGAGCAGTTCTTC. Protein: CASSRSGTRVGNEQFF. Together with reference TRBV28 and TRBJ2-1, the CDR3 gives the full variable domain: DVKVTQSSRYLVKRTGEKVFLECVQDMDHENMFWYRQDPGLGLRLIYFSYDVKMKEKGDIPEGYSVSREKKERFSLILESASTNQTSMYLCASSRSGTRVGNEQFFGPGTRLTVL.

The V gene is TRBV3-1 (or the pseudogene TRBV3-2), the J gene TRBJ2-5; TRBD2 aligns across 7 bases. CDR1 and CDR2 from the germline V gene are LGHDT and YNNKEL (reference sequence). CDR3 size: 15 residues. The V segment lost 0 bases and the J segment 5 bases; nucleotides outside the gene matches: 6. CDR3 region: CASSQEGGGSETQYF. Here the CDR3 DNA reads TGTGCCAGCAGCCAAGAGGGGGGAGGGTCGGAGACCCAGTACTTC.

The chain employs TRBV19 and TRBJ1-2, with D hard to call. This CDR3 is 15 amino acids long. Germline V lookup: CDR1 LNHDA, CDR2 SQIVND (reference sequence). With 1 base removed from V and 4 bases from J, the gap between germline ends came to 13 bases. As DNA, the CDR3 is TGTGCCAGTAGTATAGCCCTCGGGTCTGTCTATGGCTACACCTTC. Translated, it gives CASSIALGSVYGYTF.

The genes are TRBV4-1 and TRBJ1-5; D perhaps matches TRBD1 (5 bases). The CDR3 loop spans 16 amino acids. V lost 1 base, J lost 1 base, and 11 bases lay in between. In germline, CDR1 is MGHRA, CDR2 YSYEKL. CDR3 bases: TGCGCCAGCAGCCAAGGAGGAGACAGAAGCAATCAGCCCCAGCATTTT. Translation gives CASSQGGDRSNQPQHF.

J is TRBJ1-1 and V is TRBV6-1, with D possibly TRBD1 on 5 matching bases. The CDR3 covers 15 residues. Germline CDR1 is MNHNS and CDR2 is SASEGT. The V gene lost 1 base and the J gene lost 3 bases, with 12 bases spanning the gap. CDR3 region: CASSEDGGGYTEAFF. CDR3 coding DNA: TGTGCCAGCAGTGAAGATGGGGGAGGGTACACTGAAGCTTTCTTT.

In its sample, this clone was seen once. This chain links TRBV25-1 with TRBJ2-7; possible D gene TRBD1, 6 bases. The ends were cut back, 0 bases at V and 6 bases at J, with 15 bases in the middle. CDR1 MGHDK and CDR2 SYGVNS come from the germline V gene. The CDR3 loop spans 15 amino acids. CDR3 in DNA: TGTGCCAGCAGTGAATATAATAGACAGGTTGCCGAGCAGTACTTC. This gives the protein CASSEYNRQVAEQYF.

As DNA, the CDR3 is TGTGCCAGCAGACGATCCACAGGCCTCTATGGCTACACCTTC. Amino acids: CASRRSTGLYGYTF. V is TRBV27 and J is TRBJ1-2; TRBD1 might be the D (5 bases). The V end was cut by 6 bases, the J end by 4 bases, with 15 bases between. The germline V gene has CDR1 MNHEY and CDR2 SMNVEV (reference sequence). The CDR3 covers 14 residues.

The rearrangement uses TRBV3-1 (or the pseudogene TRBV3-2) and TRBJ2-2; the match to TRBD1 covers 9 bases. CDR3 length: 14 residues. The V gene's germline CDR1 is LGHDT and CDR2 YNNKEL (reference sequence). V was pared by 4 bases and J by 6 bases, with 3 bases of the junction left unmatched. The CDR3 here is CASSPRTGAGELFF. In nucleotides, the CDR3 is TGTGCCAGCAGCCCCAGGACAGGGGCCGGGGAGCTGTTTTTT.

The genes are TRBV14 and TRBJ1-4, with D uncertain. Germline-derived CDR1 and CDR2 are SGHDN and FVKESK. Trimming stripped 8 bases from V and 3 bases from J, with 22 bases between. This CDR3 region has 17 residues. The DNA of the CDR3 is TGTGCCAGCTCCCGGCCTCGGACGGACTTGGCTAATGAAAAACTGTTTTTT. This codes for CASSRPRTDLANEKLFF. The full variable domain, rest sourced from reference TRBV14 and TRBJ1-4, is EAGVTQFPSHSVIEKGQTVTLRCDPISGHDNLYWYRRVMGKEIKFLLHFVKESKQDESGMPNNRFLAERTGGTYSTLKVQPAELEDSGVYFCASSRPRTDLANEKLFFGSGTQLSVL.

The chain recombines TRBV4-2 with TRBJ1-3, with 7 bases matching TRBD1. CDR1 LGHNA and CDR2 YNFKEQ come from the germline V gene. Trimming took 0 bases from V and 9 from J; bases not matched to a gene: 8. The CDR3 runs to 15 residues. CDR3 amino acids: CASSQDTARGSTIYF. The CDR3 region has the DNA TGTGCCAGCAGCCAAGACACCGCCAGGGGGAGCACCATATATTTT.

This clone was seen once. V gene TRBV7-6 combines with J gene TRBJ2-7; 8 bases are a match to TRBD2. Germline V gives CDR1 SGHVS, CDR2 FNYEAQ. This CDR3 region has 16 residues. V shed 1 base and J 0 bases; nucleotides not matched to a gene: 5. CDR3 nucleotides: TGTGCCAGCAGCTTAGAAGGCGGGGGGTTCTCCTACGAGCAGTACTTC. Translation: CASSLEGGGFSYEQYF.

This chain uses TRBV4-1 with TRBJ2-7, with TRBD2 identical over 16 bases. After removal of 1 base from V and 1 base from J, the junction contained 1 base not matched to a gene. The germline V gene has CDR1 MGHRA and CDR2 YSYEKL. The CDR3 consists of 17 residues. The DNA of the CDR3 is TGCGCCAGCAGCCAAGCGGGACTAGCGGGAGGGTCCTACGAGCAGTACTTC. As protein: CASSQAGLAGGSYEQYF.

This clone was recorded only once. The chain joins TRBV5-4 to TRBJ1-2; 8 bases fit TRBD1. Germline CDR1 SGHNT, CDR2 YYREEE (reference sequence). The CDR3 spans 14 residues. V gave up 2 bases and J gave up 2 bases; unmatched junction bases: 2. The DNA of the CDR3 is TGTGCCAGCAGCTTTTGGACAGGGAACTATGGCTACACCTTC. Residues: CASSFWTGNYGYTF.